The T cell receptor beta chain under discussion was sequenced for a study of OX40 agonist ivuxolimab in advanced cancers. Study as a whole: Ivuxolimab is an agonistic anti-OX40 (CD134) antibody, and patients were treated with it. The patients received ivuxolimab by intravenous route every 2 weeks at 0.01 to 10 mg/kg. Partial responses were achieved by three patients: one hepatocellular carcinoma, two cutaneous melanoma. The group had a mean age of 60 years, ranged from about 20 to 80, and was just under 85% male.

Method: immunoSEQ multiplex PCR; TCRdb's copy keeps in-frame clones and lacks some. The sample comprises tens of thousands of clones, nearly 90% of which are singletons, and less than 0.75% rests with the top ten. Specimen: CD4+ or CD8+ T cells sorted from blood, collected in a trial of the OX40 agonist ivuxolimab. This receptor was obtained from an adult with an advanced solid tumor such as melanoma, head and neck, liver or kidney cancer.

The CDR3 DNA follows: TGCGCCAGCAGCACAGGACTAGCGGGAGCGCATGAGACCCAGTACTTC. This gives the protein CASSTGLAGAHETQYF. The chain recombines TRBV5-1 with TRBJ2-5, with 13 bases lining up with TRBD2. V trimming: 4 bases; J trimming: 5 bases; junction bases outside the gene matches: 8. This CDR3 has 16 residues. CDR1 and CDR2 (germline): SGHRS, YFSETQ.